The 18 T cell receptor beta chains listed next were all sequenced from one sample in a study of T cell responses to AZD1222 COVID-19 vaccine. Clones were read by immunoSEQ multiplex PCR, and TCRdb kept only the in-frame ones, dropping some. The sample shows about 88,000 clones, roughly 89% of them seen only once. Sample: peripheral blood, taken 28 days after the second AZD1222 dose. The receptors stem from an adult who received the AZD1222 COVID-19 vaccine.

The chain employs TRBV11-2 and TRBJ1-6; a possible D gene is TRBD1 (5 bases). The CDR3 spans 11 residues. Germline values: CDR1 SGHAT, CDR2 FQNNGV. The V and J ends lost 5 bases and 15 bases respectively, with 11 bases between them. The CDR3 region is CASSLGGGLHF. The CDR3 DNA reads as TGTGCCAGCAGCCTCGGGGGGGGCCTCCACTTT.

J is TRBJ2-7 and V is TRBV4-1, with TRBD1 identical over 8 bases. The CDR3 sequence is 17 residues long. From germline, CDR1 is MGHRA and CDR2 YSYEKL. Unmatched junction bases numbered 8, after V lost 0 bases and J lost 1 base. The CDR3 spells CASSQEGTRTGSYEQYF. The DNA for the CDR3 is TGCGCCAGCAGCCAAGAAGGCACCCGGACAGGGTCCTACGAGCAGTACTTC.

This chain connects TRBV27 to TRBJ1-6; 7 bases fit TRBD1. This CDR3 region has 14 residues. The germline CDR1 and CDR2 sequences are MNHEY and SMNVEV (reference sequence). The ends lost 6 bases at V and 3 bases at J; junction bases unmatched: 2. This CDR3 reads CASRAGGYNSPLHF. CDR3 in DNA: TGTGCCAGCAGAGCAGGGGGCTATAATTCACCCCTCCACTTT.

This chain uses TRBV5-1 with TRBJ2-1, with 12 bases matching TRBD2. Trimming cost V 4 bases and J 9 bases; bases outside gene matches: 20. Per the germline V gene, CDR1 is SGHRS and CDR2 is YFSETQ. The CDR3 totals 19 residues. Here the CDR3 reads CASSLHPSSSGGAEGEQFF. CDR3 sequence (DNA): TGCGCCAGCAGCCTACACCCTTCATCTAGCGGGGGGGCCGAGGGTGAGCAGTTCTTC.

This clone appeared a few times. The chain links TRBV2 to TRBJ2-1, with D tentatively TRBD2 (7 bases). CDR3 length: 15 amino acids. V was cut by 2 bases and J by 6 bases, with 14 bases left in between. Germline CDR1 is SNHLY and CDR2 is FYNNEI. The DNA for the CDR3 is TGTGCCAGCAGTGAATGGAGGGGGGGCCGCAATGAGCAGTTCTTC. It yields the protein CASSEWRGGRNEQFF.

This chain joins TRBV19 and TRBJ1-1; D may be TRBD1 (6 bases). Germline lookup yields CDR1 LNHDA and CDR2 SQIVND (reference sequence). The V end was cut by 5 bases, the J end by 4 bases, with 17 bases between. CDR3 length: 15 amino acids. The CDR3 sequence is CASSPEQGTGTEAFF. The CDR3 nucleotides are TGTGCCAGTAGTCCAGAACAGGGTACCGGCACTGAAGCTTTCTTT.

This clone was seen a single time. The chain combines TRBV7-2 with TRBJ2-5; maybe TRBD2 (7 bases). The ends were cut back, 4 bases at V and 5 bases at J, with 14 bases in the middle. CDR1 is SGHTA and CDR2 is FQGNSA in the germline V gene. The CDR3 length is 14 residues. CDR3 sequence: CASSSRGGRETQYF. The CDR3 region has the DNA TGTGCCAGCAGCTCGAGGGGGGGACGGGAGACCCAGTACTTC.

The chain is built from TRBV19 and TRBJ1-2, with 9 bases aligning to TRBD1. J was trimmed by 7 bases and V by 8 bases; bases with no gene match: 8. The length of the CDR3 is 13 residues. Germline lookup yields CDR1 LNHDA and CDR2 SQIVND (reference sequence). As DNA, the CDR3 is TGTGCCAGTCGGACGGACAGGGGAGGTGGCTACACCTTC. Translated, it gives CASRTDRGGGYTF.

The CDR3 coding sequence is TGTGCCAGCTCACGCACAGATGGCCCCTACGAGCAGTACTTC. It encodes CASSRTDGPYEQYF. The chain uses TRBV18 and TRBJ2-7; D not certain. Germline V gene data show CDR1 as KGHSH and CDR2 as LQKENI. The CDR3 totals 14 residues. With 4 bases removed from V and 2 bases from J, the gap between germline ends came to 12 bases.

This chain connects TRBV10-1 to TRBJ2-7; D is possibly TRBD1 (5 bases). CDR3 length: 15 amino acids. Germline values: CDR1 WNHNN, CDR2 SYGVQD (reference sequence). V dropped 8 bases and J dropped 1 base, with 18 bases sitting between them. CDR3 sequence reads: CASPDSPPRSYEQYF. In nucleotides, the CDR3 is TGCGCCAGCCCCGACAGCCCCCCCCGATCCTACGAGCAGTACTTC.

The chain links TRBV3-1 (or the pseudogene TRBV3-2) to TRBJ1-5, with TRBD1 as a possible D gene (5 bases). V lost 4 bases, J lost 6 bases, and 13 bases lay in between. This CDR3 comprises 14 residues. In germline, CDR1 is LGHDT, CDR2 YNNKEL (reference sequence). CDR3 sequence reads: CASSLGVGIQPQHF. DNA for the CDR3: TGTGCCAGCAGCCTGGGGGTAGGGATTCAGCCCCAGCATTTT.

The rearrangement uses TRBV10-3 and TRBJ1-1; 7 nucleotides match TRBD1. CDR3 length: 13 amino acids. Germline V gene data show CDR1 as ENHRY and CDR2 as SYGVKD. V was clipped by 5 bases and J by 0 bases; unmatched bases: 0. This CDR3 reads CAISTGVNTEAFF. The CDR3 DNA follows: TGTGCCATCAGTACAGGGGTGAACACTGAAGCTTTCTTT.

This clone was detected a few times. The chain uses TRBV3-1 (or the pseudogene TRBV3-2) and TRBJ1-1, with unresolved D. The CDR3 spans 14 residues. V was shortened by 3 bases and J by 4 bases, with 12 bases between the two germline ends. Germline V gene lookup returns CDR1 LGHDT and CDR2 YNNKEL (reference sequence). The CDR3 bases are TGTGCCAGCAGCCATATGGGGAGAGGCACTGAAGCTTTCTTT. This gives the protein CASSHMGRGTEAFF.

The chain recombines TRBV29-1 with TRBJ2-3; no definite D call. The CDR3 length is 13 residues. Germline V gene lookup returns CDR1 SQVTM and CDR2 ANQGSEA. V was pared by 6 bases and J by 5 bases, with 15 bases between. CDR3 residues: CSVRPNGEDTQYF. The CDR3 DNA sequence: TGCAGCGTGAGACCCAACGGAGAAGATACGCAGTATTTT.

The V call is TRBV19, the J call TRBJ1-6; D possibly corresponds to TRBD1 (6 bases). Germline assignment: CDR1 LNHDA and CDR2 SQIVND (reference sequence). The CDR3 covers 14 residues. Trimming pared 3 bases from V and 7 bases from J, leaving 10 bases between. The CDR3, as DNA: TGTGCCAGTAGTATGGGGGCGAGGAATTCACCCCTCCACTTT. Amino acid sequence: CASSMGARNSPLHF. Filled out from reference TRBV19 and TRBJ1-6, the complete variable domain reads DGGITQSPKYLFRKEGQNVTLSCEQNLNHDAMYWYRQDPGQGLRLIYYSQIVNDFQKGDIAEGYSVSREKKESFPLTVTSAQKNPTAFYLCASSMGARNSPLHFGNGTRLTVT.

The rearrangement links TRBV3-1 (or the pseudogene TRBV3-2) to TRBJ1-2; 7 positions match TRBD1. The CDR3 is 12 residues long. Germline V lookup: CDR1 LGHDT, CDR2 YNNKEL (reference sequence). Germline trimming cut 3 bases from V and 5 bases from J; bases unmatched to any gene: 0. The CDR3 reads CASSQTGYGYTF. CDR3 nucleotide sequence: TGTGCCAGCAGCCAGACAGGGTATGGCTACACCTTC.

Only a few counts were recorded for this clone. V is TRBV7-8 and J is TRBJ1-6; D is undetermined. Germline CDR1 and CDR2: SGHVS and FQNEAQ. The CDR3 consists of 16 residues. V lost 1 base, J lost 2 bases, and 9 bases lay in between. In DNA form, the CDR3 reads TGTGCCAGCAGCTTAGAGGGTCTTACCTATAATTCACCCCTCCACTTT. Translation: CASSLEGLTYNSPLHF.

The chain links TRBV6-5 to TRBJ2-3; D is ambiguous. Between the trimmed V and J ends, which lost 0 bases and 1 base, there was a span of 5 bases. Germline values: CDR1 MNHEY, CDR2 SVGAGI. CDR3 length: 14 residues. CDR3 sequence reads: CASSYSYGTDTQYF. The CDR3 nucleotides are TGTGCCAGCAGTTACTCTTACGGCACAGATACGCAGTATTTT.